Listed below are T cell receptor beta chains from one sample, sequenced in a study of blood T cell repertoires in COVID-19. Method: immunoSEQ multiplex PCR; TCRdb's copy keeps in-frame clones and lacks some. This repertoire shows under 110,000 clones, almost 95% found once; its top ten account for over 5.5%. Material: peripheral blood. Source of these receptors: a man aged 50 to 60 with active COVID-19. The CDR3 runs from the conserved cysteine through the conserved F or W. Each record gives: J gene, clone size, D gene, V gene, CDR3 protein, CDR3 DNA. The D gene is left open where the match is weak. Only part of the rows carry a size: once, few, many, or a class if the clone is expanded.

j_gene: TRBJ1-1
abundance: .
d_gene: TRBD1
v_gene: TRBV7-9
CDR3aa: CASSSRTGLGTEAFF
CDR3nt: TGTGCCAGCAGCTCGCGGACAGGGCTGGGCACTGAAGCTTTCTTT

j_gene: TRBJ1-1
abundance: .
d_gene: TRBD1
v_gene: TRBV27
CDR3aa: CASSPIYTLQGARAFF
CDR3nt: TGTGCCAGCAGTCCTATTTACACACTACAGGGGGCAAGAGCTTTCTTT

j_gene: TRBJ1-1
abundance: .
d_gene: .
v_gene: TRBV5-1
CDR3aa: CASSSEPQGGGTEAFF
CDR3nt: TGCGCCAGCAGCTCGGAGCCCCAGGGCGGAGGGACTGAAGCTTTCTTT

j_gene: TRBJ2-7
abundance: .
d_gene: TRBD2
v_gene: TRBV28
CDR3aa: CASMPGGSSYEQYF
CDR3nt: TGTGCCAGCATGCCAGGCGGGAGCAGCTACGAGCAGTACTTC

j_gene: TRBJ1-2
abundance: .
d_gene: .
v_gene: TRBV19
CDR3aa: CASIPSSDSLLAPNYGYTF
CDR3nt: TGTGCCAGTATTCCCTCGTCGGACTCTCTTCTGGCCCCCAACTATGGCTACACCTTC

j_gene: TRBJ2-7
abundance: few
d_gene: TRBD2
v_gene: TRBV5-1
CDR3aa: CASSNREAQEQYF
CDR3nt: TGCGCCAGCAGCAACCGGGAGGCTCAAGAGCAGTACTTC

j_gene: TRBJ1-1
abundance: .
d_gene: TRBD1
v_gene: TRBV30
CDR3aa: CACITGQGAVWTEAFF
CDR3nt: TGTGCCTGCATTACGGGACAGGGGGCGGTTTGGACTGAAGCTTTCTTT

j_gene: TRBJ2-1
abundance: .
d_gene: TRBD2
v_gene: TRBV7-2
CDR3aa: CASSQLTGGFTMKQFF
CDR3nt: TGTGCCAGCAGCCAGCTGACGGGGGGGTTTACAATGAAGCAGTTCTTC

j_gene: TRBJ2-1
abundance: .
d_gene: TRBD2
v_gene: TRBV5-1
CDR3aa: CASSGDGGANYNEQFF
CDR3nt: TGCGCCAGCAGCGGCGACGGGGGGGCTAACTACAATGAGCAGTTCTTC

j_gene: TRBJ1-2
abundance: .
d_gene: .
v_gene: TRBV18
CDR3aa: CASSPRGGYGYTF
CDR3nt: TGTGCCAGCTCACCACGGGGAGGCTATGGCTACACCTTC

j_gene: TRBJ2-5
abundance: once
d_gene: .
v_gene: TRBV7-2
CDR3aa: CASSLETGEETQYF
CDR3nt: TGTGCCAGCAGCTTAGAAACAGGTGAAGAGACCCAGTACTTC

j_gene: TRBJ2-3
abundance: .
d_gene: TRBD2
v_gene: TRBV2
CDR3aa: CASSAERDSDTQYF
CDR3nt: TGTGCCAGCAGTGCCGAGCGGGATTCAGATACGCAGTATTTT

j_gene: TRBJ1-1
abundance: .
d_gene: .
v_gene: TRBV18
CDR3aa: CASSGGWSTEAFF
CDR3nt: TGTGCCAGTTCCGGGGGATGGAGCACTGAAGCTTTCTTT

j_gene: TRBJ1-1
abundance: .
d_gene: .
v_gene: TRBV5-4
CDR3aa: CASRLTRNTEAFF
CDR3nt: TGTGCCAGCAGGTTAACACGGAACACTGAAGCTTTCTTT

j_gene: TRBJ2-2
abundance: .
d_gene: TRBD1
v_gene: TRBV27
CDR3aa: CASSAPQGVHTGELFF
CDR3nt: TGTGCCAGCAGTGCACCACAGGGGGTACACACCGGGGAGCTGTTTTTT

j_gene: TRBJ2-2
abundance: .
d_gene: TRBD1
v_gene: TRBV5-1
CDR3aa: CASSHRQGTGTGELFF
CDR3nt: TGCGCCAGCAGCCATAGACAGGGAACGGGCACCGGGGAGCTGTTTTTT

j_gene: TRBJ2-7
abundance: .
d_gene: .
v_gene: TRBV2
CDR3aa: CASSLGGAVYEQYF
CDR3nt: TGTGCCAGCAGCCTAGGCGGGGCGGTCTACGAGCAGTACTTC

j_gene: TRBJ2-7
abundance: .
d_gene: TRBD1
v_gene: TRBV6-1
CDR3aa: CASSEYRGRSPYEQYF
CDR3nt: TGTGCCAGCAGTGAATACAGGGGACGGAGTCCCTACGAGCAGTACTTC

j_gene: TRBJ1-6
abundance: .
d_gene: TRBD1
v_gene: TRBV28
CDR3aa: CASRTGGYNSPLHF
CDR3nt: TGTGCCAGCAGGACAGGGGGGTATAATTCACCCCTCCACTTT

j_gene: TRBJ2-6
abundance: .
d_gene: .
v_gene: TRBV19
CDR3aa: CASRATGSGGANVLTF
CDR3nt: TGTGCCAGTAGGGCGACAGGATCTGGCGGGGCCAACGTCCTGACTTTC

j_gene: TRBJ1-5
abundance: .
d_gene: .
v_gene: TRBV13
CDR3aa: CASSFSQGKVNQPQHF
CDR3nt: TGTGCCAGCAGCTTCTCCCAGGGGAAGGTCAATCAGCCCCAGCATTTT

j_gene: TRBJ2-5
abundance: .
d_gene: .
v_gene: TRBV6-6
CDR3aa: CASTTGYQETQYF
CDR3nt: TGTGCCAGCACCACGGGGTACCAAGAGACCCAGTACTTC

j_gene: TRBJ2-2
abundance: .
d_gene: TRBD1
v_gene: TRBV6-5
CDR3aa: CASSTGTGNTGELFF
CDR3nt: TGTGCCAGCAGTACCGGGACAGGGAACACCGGGGAGCTGTTTTTT

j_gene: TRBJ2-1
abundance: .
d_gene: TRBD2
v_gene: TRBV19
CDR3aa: CASSMGTSVIVYNEQFF
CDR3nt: TGTGCCAGTAGTATGGGGACTAGCGTTATTGTCTACAATGAGCAGTTCTTC

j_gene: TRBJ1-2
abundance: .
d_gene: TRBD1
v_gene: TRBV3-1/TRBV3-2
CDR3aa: CASSHIQGKSYTF
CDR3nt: TGTGCCAGCAGCCACATACAGGGGAAAAGCTACACCTTC

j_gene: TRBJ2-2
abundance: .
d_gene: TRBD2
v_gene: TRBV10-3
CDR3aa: CAIRLAGEGTGELFF
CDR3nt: TGTGCCATCAGATTAGCGGGAGAGGGAACCGGGGAGCTGTTTTTT

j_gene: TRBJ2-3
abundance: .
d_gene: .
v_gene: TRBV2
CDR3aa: CASSEYGRGDTQYF
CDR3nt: TGTGCCAGCAGTGAATACGGGAGAGGAGATACGCAGTATTTT

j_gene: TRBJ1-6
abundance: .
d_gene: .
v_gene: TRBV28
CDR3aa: CASSLYLTGRPLHF
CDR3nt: TGTGCCAGCAGTTTATACCTAACAGGGCGCCCCCTCCACTTT

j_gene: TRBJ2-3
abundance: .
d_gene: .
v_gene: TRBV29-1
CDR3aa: CSVDGGRSDTQYF
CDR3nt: TGCAGCGTTGATGGGGGGAGATCAGATACGCAGTATTTT

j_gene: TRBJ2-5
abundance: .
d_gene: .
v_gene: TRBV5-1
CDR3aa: CASSVMGSPGETQYF
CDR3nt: TGCGCCAGCAGTGTGATGGGTTCCCCGGGAGAGACCCAGTACTTC

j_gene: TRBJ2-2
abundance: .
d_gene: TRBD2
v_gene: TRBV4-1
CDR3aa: CASSVGREGTGELFF
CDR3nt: TGCGCCAGCAGCGTGGGGCGGGAGGGCACCGGGGAGCTGTTTTTT

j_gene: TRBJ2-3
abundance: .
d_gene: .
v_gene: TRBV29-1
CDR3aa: CSVEETTTTDTQYF
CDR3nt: TGCAGCGTTGAAGAGACTACCACCACAGATACGCAGTATTTT

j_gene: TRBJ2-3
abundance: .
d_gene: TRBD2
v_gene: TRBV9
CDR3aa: CASEAGGADTQYF
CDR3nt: TGTGCCAGCGAAGCGGGAGGGGCAGATACGCAGTATTTT

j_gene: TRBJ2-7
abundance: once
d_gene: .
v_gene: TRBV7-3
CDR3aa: CASSPSGGDEQYF
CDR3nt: TGTGCCAGCAGCCCAAGTGGAGGGGACGAGCAGTACTTC

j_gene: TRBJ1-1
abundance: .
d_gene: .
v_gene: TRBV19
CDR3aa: CASSIRSEGEAFF
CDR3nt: TGTGCCAGTAGTATAAGGTCTGAGGGTGAAGCTTTCTTT

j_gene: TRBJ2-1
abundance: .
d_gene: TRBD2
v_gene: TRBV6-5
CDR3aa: CASSFRAGGPNNEQFF
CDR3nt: TGTGCCAGCAGTTTCAGGGCGGGAGGCCCCAACAATGAGCAGTTCTTC

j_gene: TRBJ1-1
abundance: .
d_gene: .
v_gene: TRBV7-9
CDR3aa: CASSRASGEAFF
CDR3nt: TGTGCCAGCAGCCGGGCGAGCGGTGAAGCTTTCTTT